A single TCR beta chain is shown here with its context. The target antigen is unknown. The sample originates from a study of cytomegalovirus exposure and HLA in healthy donors. The wider study: Early release data held 75 million to 90 million unique TCRs from HLA-typed donors. Most donors, 81% of over 350 genotyped, fell in the Caucasian-associated ancestry cluster.

There are 15 residues in the CDR3. Germline V gene sequence: CDR1 SNHLY, CDR2 FYNNEI. V lost 5 bases and J 6 bases, leaving 14 bases between the germline ends. PCR involved 60 Vbeta and 13 Jbeta primers. Profiling relied on immunoSEQ multiplex PCR, and the TCRdb table lists in-frame clones only, not all of them. The sample carries roughly 83,000 clones, more than 70% recorded once. Findings and limits, study-wide: Highly shared variants forming one cluster were likely a sequencing artifact. For TCR beta chains, V- and J-gene trimming was later linked to a missense DCLRE1C variant.

Material: PBMCs. The chain joins TRBV2 to TRBJ1-6; D may be TRBD1 (6 bases). This TCR was recovered from a man aged 55 to 70 in good health and CMV-seronegative. The CDR3 DNA reads as TGTGCCAGCAGTTATAGGACAGAAGTTAATTCACCCCTCCACTTT. Translation: CASSYRTEVNSPLHF.